This entry features one TCR beta chain sequence. The target antigen is unknown. This sample was taken from a study of T cells expressing NK-cell markers. Beta-chain TCR cDNA was generated via 5'RACE template switching with UMIs. Following a re-call of the 5' RACE reads, TCRdb has one entry per CDR3 protein and lacks DNA. This sample's clone table lists about 170,000 distinct CDR3 sequences. General study results and limits: The study found dominant NKG2C+ clonotypes at about 1.0-7.0% of CD8+ T cells in roughly six donors. In several donors, these clonotypes also led the CD3+CD56-NKG2C+ fraction.

The germline V gene has CDR1 MNHNY and CDR2 SVGAGI (reference sequence). This CDR3 contains 11 residues. What was sequenced was blood T cells: a sorted CD56 or NKG2C T cell subset, CD4+ or CD8+ T cells, or bulk PBMC T cells (not recorded which). This chain connects TRBV6-6 to TRBJ1-1. The TCR sequence derives from a man aged 18-75 years in good health. CDR3: CASTINTEAFF.